Following are 10 T cell receptor beta chains from one sample sequenced in a study of Ad26.COV2.S vaccination and SARS-CoV-2 variants. Profiling relied on immunoSEQ multiplex PCR, and the TCRdb table lists in-frame clones only, not all of them. The data show around 450,000 clones, roughly nine tenths seen once. Documented treatment: over 15 received Ad26.COV2.S at low or high dose, single or two shots; 5 received placebo; per-sample allocation not given. All samples were drawn on day 63, counting from the first vaccine or placebo injection. The sequenced sample was peripheral blood, obtained in a trial of Ad26.COV2.S vaccine versus placebo. These TCRs come from a person aged 18-60 years who received the Ad26.COV2.S COVID-19 vaccine or a placebo.

V and J are TRBV28 and TRBJ1-5; possible D gene TRBD1, 5 bases. The V end was cut by 3 bases, the J end by 6 bases, with 12 bases between. The germline V gene has CDR1 MDHEN and CDR2 SYDVKM. This CDR3 is built from 14 residues. As DNA, the CDR3 is TGTGCCAGCAGTTTCGTGGGGGGGAGTCAGCCCCAGCATTTT. Its protein is CASSFVGGSQPQHF.

This chain links TRBV5-1 with TRBJ2-5; unclear D gene. Germline values: CDR1 SGHRS, CDR2 YFSETQ. The CDR3 sequence is 13 residues long. Trimming removed 4 bases from V and 5 bases from J, with 12 bases in between. The CDR3 DNA follows: TGCGCCAGCAGCCAATACAAACTGGAGACCCAGTACTTC. Translated: CASSQYKLETQYF.

The CDR3, as DNA: TGTGCCAGCAGCCAAAAGATTCCCCTCGGGGGGGATGGGAATTCACCCCTCCACTTT. Translating gives CASSQKIPLGGDGNSPLHF. The chain combines TRBV4-2 with TRBJ1-6, with D possibly being TRBD1 (5 bases). CDR1 and CDR2 (germline): LGHNA, YNFKEQ. V was pared by 2 bases and J by 7 bases, with 24 bases between. The CDR3 length is 19 residues.

The genes are TRBV12-5 and TRBJ1-5; 7 bases map to TRBD1. This CDR3 is built from 17 residues. Germline-derived CDR1 and CDR2 are LGHNT and FRNRAP. Unmatched junction bases numbered 7, after V lost 0 bases and J lost 2 bases. CDR3 sequence (DNA): TGTGCTAGTGGTTTGGTACTAGGGCAGGGGGGCAATCAGCCCCAGCATTTT. It specifies CASGLVLGQGGNQPQHF.

The rearrangement joins TRBV7-2 to TRBJ1-4; D not certain. The CDR3 is 15 residues long. V lost 0 bases, J lost 4 bases, and 9 bases lay in between. Germline V CDR1 and CDR2: SGHTA, FQGNSA. The CDR3 bases are TGTGCCAGCAGCTTAGCGTCCGTCTATAATGAAAAACTGTTTTTT. As protein: CASSLASVYNEKLFF.

The gene calls are TRBV5-5 and TRBJ1-5, with a tentative D call TRBD1 (6 bases). V dropped 0 bases and J dropped 3 bases, with 10 bases sitting between them. This CDR3 region has 15 residues. The germline gives CDR1 SGHKS, CDR2 YYEKEE (reference sequence). CDR3 in amino acids: CASSLGRGSNQPQHF. In nucleotides, the CDR3 is TGTGCCAGCAGCTTGGGCAGGGGTTCCAATCAGCCCCAGCATTTT.

The sample holds one count of this clone. V usage is TRBV5-6 and J usage is TRBJ1-2; D is uncertain. V was pared by 1 base and J by 5 bases, with 3 bases between. Germline CDR1 SGHDT, CDR2 YYEEEE. This CDR3 spans 11 amino acids. CDR3 coding DNA: TGTGCCAGCAGCTTGAATTATGGCTACACCTTC. This translates into CASSLNYGYTF. The full variable domain, in which reference TRBV5-6 and TRBJ1-2 provide the parts outside the CDR3, is DAGVTQSPTHLIKTRGQQVTLRCSPKSGHDTVSWYQQALGQGPQFIFQYYEEEERQRGNFPDRFSGHQFPNYSSELNVNALLLGDSALYLCASSLNYGYTFGSGTRLTVV.

The chain couples TRBV11-3 to TRBJ2-1; D might be TRBD2 (5 bases). The germline gives CDR1 SGHNT, CDR2 YENEEA. The V gene lost 5 bases and the J gene lost 2 bases, with 13 bases spanning the gap. This CDR3 spans 15 amino acids. Written as DNA, the CDR3 is TGTGCCAGCAGCCTAATAGCGACCCCCTACAATGAGCAGTTCTTC. It yields the protein CASSLIATPYNEQFF.

The rearrangement uses TRBV2 and TRBJ2-1, with D possibly TRBD2 on 5 matching bases. This CDR3 is built from 12 residues. Germline values: CDR1 SNHLY, CDR2 FYNNEI. V gave up 5 bases and J gave up 10 bases, with 12 bases separating them. CDR3 DNA sequence: TGTGCCAGCAGTACCCGGGGAGAGGAGCAGTTCTTC. Its protein product is CASSTRGEEQFF.

The V gene is TRBV4-3, the J gene TRBJ2-7, with TRBD1 matching over 8 bases. This CDR3 contains 13 residues. With 0 bases clipped from V and 7 bases from J, the junction kept 2 bases outside the gene matches. CDR1 LGHNA and CDR2 YSLEER come from the germline V gene. The CDR3 here is CASSQETGDEQYF. CDR3 bases: TGCGCCAGCAGCCAAGAGACAGGGGATGAGCAGTACTTC.